This entry concerns a single T cell receptor beta chain. What it recognizes is unknown. This sample is part of a study of cytomegalovirus exposure and HLA in healthy donors. Whole-study context: Findings of an earlier analysis included 117 million unique TCR beta sequences from about 180 million T cells.

Germline CDR1 and CDR2: MNHNS and SASEGT. Trimming cost V 6 bases and J 11 bases, with 19 bases left between them. The CDR3 sequence is 13 residues long. In the PCR, 60 Vbeta and 13 Jbeta primers were used. Measured with immunoSEQ multiplex PCR; TCRdb has only the in-frame clones, and not every one. The data show 100,000 to 150,000 clones, around three quarters seen once. Study results and limitations: There was a cluster of highly shared sequence variants that was likely a sequencing artifact.

Sequenced material: PBMCs. The chain carries TRBV6-1 and TRBJ2-5, with D possibly being TRBD2 (6 bases). The clonotype was recovered from a woman aged 45-65 years in good health and CMV-seronegative. CDR3 DNA sequence: TGTGCCAGCAGCCTAAGTCCCCCGGGAGAGCAGTACTTC. Protein product: CASSLSPPGEQYF.